The TCR beta chain described here comes from a study of blood T cell repertoires in COVID-19. Cohort assignment relied on participant-reported clinical history. With 5 bases clipped from V and 8 bases from J, the junction kept 3 bases outside the gene matches. This CDR3 contains 14 residues. Germline CDR1 is SGHTA and CDR2 is FQGTGA. Per the original data handling: By means of reference gene primer amplification, nucleated cell counts were estimated. This table comes from immunoSEQ multiplex PCR, and its TCRdb copy is limited to in-frame clones, with some not included. D and trimming were read from the DNA, whereas the V and J calls and clone size are those reported in that table. The repertoire holds hundreds of thousands of clones, with roughly 89% as singletons. This clone is a singleton in its sample.

This receptor was obtained from a woman aged 18 to 35 who had recovered from COVID-19. The chain has TRBV7-3 and TRBJ2-1; TRBD2 aligns across 13 bases. Sequenced material: PBMCs or T cells enriched from blood (not recorded which). CDR3 sequence reads: CASSPTSGRHEQFF. The CDR3, as DNA: TGTGCCAGCAGCCCGACTAGCGGGAGGCATGAGCAGTTCTTC.